This note documents a single T cell receptor beta chain sequence. Antigen: not known. Donors were nominally healthy when sampled, though unrecorded immune exposures were likely. Researchers ran the PCR with 60 Vbeta and 13 Jbeta primers. TCRdb's copy holds only in-frame clones and misses some; the assay was immunoSEQ multiplex PCR. This sample has 150,000 to 160,000 clones; roughly 80% occur once, and the top ten carry 4%. Germline CDR1 reads SGHRS; CDR2 reads YFSETQ. The CDR3 length is 14 residues. The V gene lost 0 bases and the J gene lost 3 bases, with 9 bases spanning the gap. This entry is derived from a study of cytomegalovirus exposure and HLA in healthy donors. Study outcomes and limitations: TCR beta sequences reportedly predicted the HLA-A and HLA-B alleles of most subjects accurately.

The chain joins TRBV5-1 to TRBJ1-1; the D is unclear. The sequencing input was PBMCs. This TCR came from a woman in her thirties or forties in good health and CMV-seronegative. CDR3 nucleotide sequence: TGCGCCAGCAGCTTGGATGGGAGGGACACTGAAGCTTTCTTT. This sequence encodes CASSLDGRDTEAFF.